These 11 T cell receptor beta chains originate from one sample sequenced in a study of shared clonotypes between healthy human individuals. Repertoires were generated with immunoSEQ multiplex PCR, while TCRdb's copy carries only in-frame clones and drops some. The sample lists some 2.1 million clones; roughly 94% were seen once. As defined, naive CD8 cells were CD45RO-negative and positively selected for CCR7, with terminally differentiated effector memory CD45RA+ cells excluded. Sequences were obtained from naive CD8+ T cells sorted from blood. These receptors originate from a man aged 18-30 years in good health.

Concerning this clone itself: This specimen includes other DNA sequences encoding the same CDR3. This chain connects TRBV27 to TRBJ2-2, with D uncertain. Germline V lookup: CDR1 MNHEY, CDR2 SMNVEV (reference sequence). V dropped 1 base and J dropped 0 bases, with 6 bases sitting between them. The CDR3 length is 15 residues. CDR3 nucleotides: TGTGCCAGCAGTTTATGGGGAACGAACACCGGGGAGCTGTTTTTT. This gives the protein CASSLWGTNTGELFF.

The V and J genes are TRBV6-6 and TRBJ2-7; no clear D gene. V shed 2 bases and J shed 2 bases, with 7 bases lying between them. The CDR3 is made up of 13 amino acids. CDR1 is MNHNY and CDR2 is SVGAGI in the germline V gene (reference sequence). The CDR3 spells CASSYGEAYEQYF. The CDR3 DNA is TGTGCCAGCAGTTACGGAGAAGCCTACGAGCAGTACTTC.

A single count supports this clone. The chain is built from TRBV5-6 and TRBJ1-3, with TRBD1 as a possible D gene (5 bases). Germline values: CDR1 SGHDT, CDR2 YYEEEE. Trimming removed 5 bases at V and 3 bases at J, with 12 bases between. The CDR3 covers 14 residues. The CDR3 is CASRLWGSGNTIYF. The CDR3 DNA sequence: TGTGCCAGCAGACTCTGGGGGAGTGGAAACACCATATATTTT.

The chain joins TRBV11-1 to TRBJ2-7; 8 bases match TRBD1. The germline CDR1 and CDR2 sequences are SGHAT and FQDESV (reference sequence). The CDR3 is 13 residues long. Trimming cost V 7 bases and J 5 bases; bases outside gene matches: 7. The CDR3 region is CASTYDRGDEQYF. CDR3 nucleotide sequence: TGTGCCAGCACCTACGACAGGGGAGACGAGCAGTACTTC.

The V and J genes are TRBV9 and TRBJ2-1; 11 bases match TRBD2. The germline V gene has CDR1 SGDLS and CDR2 YYNGEE. This CDR3 comprises 16 residues. The V gene end was trimmed by 3 bases and the J gene end by 7 bases; junction bases not matched to a gene: 9. Here the CDR3 reads CASSEGELAGENEQFF. CDR3 coding DNA: TGTGCCAGCAGCGAGGGCGAACTAGCGGGAGAAAATGAGCAGTTCTTC.

The rearrangement joins TRBV2 to TRBJ2-3, with 11 nucleotides matching TRBD2. The CDR3 totals 18 residues. Germline CDR1 SNHLY, CDR2 FYNNEI. V was pared by 2 bases and J by 0 bases, with 7 bases of the junction left unmatched. The CDR3 is CASSELGGLAESTDTQYF. Here the CDR3 DNA reads TGTGCCAGCAGTGAACTAGGGGGACTAGCGGAGAGCACAGATACGCAGTATTTT.

CDR3 nucleotide sequence: TGCGCCAGCAGCCAGGAAGAGACAGATTACACCGGGGAGCTGTTTTTT. It yields the protein CASSQEETDYTGELFF. The V call is TRBV4-3, the J call TRBJ2-2; the D gene is possibly TRBD1 (5 bases). Germline CDR1 LGHNA, CDR2 YSLEER. The CDR3 contains 16 residues. Trimming stripped 3 bases from V and 3 bases from J, with 14 bases between.

This chain uses TRBV27 with TRBJ2-1, with 10 positions matching TRBD2. This CDR3 comprises 15 residues. Germline loops: CDR1 MNHEY, CDR2 SMNVEV (reference sequence). The V segment lost 4 bases and the J segment 5 bases; nucleotides outside the gene matches: 5. CDR3 coding DNA: TGTGCCAGCAGTTCCGGGACTAGCGTACACAATGAGCAGTTCTTC. It is translated as CASSSGTSVHNEQFF.

The chain recombines TRBV19 with TRBJ2-7; TRBD1 is a possible D gene (6 bases). The CDR3 spans 16 residues. V lost 6 bases and J lost 3, with 21 bases in between. The germline CDR1 and CDR2 sequences are LNHDA and SQIVND (reference sequence). The CDR3 DNA reads as TGTGCCAGTAGCCCTCCAGGGGCCCCAATCAACTACGAGCAGTACTTC. Translated: CASSPPGAPINYEQYF.

The chain carries TRBV6-6 and TRBJ2-1, with a weak D call TRBD2 (5 bases). Germline V gene sequence: CDR1 MNHNY, CDR2 SVGAGI (reference sequence). The length of the CDR3 is 13 residues. The V and J ends lost 6 bases and 1 base respectively, with 7 bases between them. The CDR3, as DNA: TGTGCCAGCAGGAGCGGTTCCTACAATGAGCAGTTCTTC. It yields the protein CASRSGSYNEQFF.

Regarding this clone: The sample holds other DNA sequences that translate to the same CDR3. The genes are TRBV5-4 and TRBJ2-7; D not certain. Trimming removed 0 bases at V and 2 bases at J, with 9 bases between. Germline V gene sequence: CDR1 SGHNT, CDR2 YYREEE (reference sequence). The CDR3 has 14 amino acids. Written as DNA, the CDR3 is TGTGCCAGCAGCTTGGGGGGTTCGGCCTACGAGCAGTACTTC. This gives the protein CASSLGGSAYEQYF.